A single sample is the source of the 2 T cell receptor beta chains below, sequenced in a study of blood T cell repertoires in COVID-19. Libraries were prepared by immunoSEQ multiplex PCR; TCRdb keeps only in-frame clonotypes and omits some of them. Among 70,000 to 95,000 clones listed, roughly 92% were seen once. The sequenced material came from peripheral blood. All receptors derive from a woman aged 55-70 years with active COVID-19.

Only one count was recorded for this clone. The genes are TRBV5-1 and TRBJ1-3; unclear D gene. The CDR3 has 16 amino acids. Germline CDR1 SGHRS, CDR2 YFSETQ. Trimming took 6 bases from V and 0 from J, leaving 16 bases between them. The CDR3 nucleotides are TGCGCCAGCACCGTAGATACTCCCGACTCTGGAAACACCATATATTTT. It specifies CASTVDTPDSGNTIYF.

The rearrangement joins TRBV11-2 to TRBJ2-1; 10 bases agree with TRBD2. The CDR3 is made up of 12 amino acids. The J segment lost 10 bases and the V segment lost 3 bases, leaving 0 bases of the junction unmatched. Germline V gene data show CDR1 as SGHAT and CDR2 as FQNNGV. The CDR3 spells CASSFSGREQFF. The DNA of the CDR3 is TGTGCCAGCAGCTTTAGCGGGAGGGAGCAGTTCTTC.